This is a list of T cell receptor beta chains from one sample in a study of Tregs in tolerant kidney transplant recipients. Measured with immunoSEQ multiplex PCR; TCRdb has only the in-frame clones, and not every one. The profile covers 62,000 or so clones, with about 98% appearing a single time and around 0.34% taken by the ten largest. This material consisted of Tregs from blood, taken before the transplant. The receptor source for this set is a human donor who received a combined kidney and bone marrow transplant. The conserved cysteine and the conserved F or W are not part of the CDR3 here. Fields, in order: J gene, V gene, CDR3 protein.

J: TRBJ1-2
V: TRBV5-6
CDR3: ASSLFRIFDYGYT

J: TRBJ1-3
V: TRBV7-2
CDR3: ASKTGTYNTIY

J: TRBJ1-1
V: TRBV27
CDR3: ASSTQIRGFGTEAF

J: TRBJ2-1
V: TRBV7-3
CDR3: ASSPWPLRGQF

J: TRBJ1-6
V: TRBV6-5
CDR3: ASTRTGLLNSPLH

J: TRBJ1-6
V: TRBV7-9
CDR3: ASSDTGHLSGTPLH

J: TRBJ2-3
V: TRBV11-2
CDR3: ASSLAGSDTQY

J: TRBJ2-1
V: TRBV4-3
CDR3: ASSQDIAGGPNEQF

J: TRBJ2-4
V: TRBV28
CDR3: ASSKPTGVRYIQY

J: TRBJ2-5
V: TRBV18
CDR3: ASSSYIRETQY

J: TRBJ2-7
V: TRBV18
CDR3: ASSPGQHEQY

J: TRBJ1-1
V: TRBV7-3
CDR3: ASSLAGAMNTEAF

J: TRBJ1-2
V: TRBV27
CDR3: ASSLSAGIYGYT

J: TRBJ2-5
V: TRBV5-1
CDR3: ASSLGVGRGIEETQY

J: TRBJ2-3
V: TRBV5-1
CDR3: ASSWGPGLNTDTQY

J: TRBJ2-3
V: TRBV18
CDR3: ASSRILETPQY

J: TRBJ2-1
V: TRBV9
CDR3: ASSVEPSGSNEQF

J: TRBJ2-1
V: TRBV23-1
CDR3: ASSLEVLDRPSRVLDNEQF

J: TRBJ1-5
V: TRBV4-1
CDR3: ASSQGGTAQPQH

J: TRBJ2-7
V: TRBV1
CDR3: TSSPPWGTGSEQY

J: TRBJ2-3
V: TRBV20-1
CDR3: SAGAYTQY

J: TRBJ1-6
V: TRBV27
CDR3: ASSLGPISSYNSPLH